The 14 T cell receptor beta chains below all came from one sample that was sequenced in a study of blood T cell repertoires in COVID-19. Clones were sequenced by immunoSEQ multiplex PCR, and TCRdb holds only the in-frame ones, with some missing. Altogether 370,000 or so clones are present, around 87% being singletons, with the ten largest covering under 1.5%. What was sequenced was PBMCs or T cells enriched from blood (not recorded which). The receptor source for this set is a man aged 25 to 40 who had recovered from COVID-19.

This clone has only one observation. The chain carries TRBV9 and TRBJ1-6; a weak D match, TRBD1 (6 bases). V dropped 6 bases and J dropped 9 bases, with 19 bases sitting between them. CDR1 is SGDLS, CDR2 YYNGEE, per germline. There are 15 residues in the CDR3. CDR3 protein: CASTQGLGLSSPLHF. CDR3 in DNA: TGTGCCAGCACCCAGGGGTTGGGCCTCTCTTCACCCCTCCACTTT.

The chain recombines TRBV19 with TRBJ2-3; TRBD1 matches 7 bases. The CDR3 has 14 residues. CDR1 and CDR2 (germline): LNHDA, SQIVND (reference sequence). V was pared by 4 bases and J by 14 bases, with 15 bases of the junction left unmatched. For the CDR3, the DNA is TGTGCCAGTAGTAGAAGGGACAGCCTTGACGCACGGTATTTT. Protein product: CASSRRDSLDARYF.

This chain joins TRBV6-5 and TRBJ2-7, with a weak D call TRBD2 (5 bases). V was clipped by 5 bases and J by 7 bases, with 18 bases between them. The CDR3 covers 14 residues. CDR1 is MNHEY, CDR2 SVGAGI, per germline. Here the CDR3 reads CASSLNRRAGEQYF. For the CDR3, the DNA is TGTGCCAGCAGTCTCAACAGACGGGCGGGTGAGCAGTACTTC.

This chain links TRBV13 with TRBJ1-4, with TRBD1 identical over 7 bases. In germline, CDR1 is PRHDT, CDR2 FYEKMQ (reference sequence). The CDR3 has 16 residues. The junction had 14 bases not matched to a gene; V was cut back by 6 bases and J by 7 bases. The CDR3 protein is CASSLTPGTATEKLFF. The CDR3 DNA follows: TGTGCCAGCAGTTTAACTCCCGGGACAGCGACTGAAAAACTGTTTTTT.

This sequence joins TRBV5-1 and TRBJ1-1, with D unclear. The CDR3 totals 13 residues. The V gene lost 3 bases and the J gene lost 4 bases, with 10 bases spanning the gap. In germline, CDR1 is SGHRS, CDR2 YFSETQ. CDR3: CASSSVDPTEAFF. CDR3 DNA sequence: TGCGCCAGCAGCTCCGTAGATCCCACTGAAGCTTTCTTT.

The rearrangement joins TRBV7-7 to TRBJ2-5; 13 positions agree with TRBD2. Germline CDR1 and CDR2: SSHAT and FNYEAQ (reference sequence). V shed 5 bases, J shed 4 bases, and the junction held 7 bases outside the gene matches. The CDR3 totals 16 residues. The CDR3: CASSPTSGGAGETQYF. CDR3 coding DNA: TGTGCCAGCAGCCCCACTAGCGGGGGGGCGGGAGAGACCCAGTACTTC.

The V and J genes are TRBV27 and TRBJ1-5; maybe TRBD1 (5 bases). Germline V CDR1 and CDR2: MNHEY, SMNVEV (reference sequence). The length of the CDR3 is 14 residues. With 4 bases removed from V and 4 bases from J, the gap between germline ends came to 11 bases. The CDR3 nucleotides are TGTGCCAGCAGTTCGGGGGTGCGGAATCAGCCCCAGCATTTT. It encodes CASSSGVRNQPQHF.

This clone was detected only a few times. Other nucleotide sequences from this sample produce the same CDR3. The V call is TRBV18, the J call TRBJ2-7, with 7 bases aligning to TRBD1. CDR1 is KGHSH and CDR2 is LQKENI in the germline V gene. V lost 6 bases and J lost 3; bases outside the gene matches: 2. The CDR3 contains 12 residues. The CDR3 sequence: CASSRDSYEQYF. The CDR3, as DNA: TGTGCCAGCTCTAGGGACAGCTACGAGCAGTACTTC.

This clone was detected only once. The chain is built from TRBV9 and TRBJ2-1, with TRBD2 matching 9 bases. The CDR3 consists of 17 residues. Per germline, CDR1 SGDLS and CDR2 YYNGEE. With V trimmed by 4 bases and J by 6 bases, 14 bases remained unmatched. The CDR3 spells CASSPPVAGGLRNEQFF. The CDR3 DNA follows: TGTGCCAGCAGCCCCCCCGTCGCGGGGGGGCTCCGCAATGAGCAGTTCTTC.

This chain joins TRBV7-2 and TRBJ1-5; D perhaps matches TRBD1 (5 bases). V was pared by 3 bases and J by 13 bases, with 13 bases between. CDR1 is SGHTA, CDR2 FQGNSA, per germline. This CDR3 is 12 amino acids long. The DNA of the CDR3 is TGTGCCAGCAGCTTTGTTGGAGCAGGGCAGCATTTT. It encodes CASSFVGAGQHF.

The chain links TRBV4-2 to TRBJ2-7; 7 bases map to TRBD2. Losses at the gene ends were 0 bases for V and 1 base for J; bases not matched to a gene: 6. This CDR3 is built from 16 residues. Looked up from germline, CDR1 is LGHNA and CDR2 is YNFKEQ. CDR3 nucleotide sequence: TGTGCCAGCAGCCAAGAGTGGGGGGGTGCTTCCTACGAGCAGTACTTC. Its protein is CASSQEWGGASYEQYF.

V and J are TRBV5-1 and TRBJ2-1; 7 nucleotides line up with TRBD1. The CDR3 spans 13 residues. The germline CDR1 and CDR2 sequences are SGHRS and YFSETQ. V gave up 4 bases and J gave up 8 bases; unmatched junction bases: 6. CDR3 bases: TGCGCCAGCAGCCTACGAACAGGGGATGAGCAGTTCTTC. Translated, it gives CASSLRTGDEQFF.

This chain links TRBV6-5 with TRBJ1-6; D is uncertain. Germline CDR1 and CDR2: MNHEY and SVGAGI. Trimming pared 6 bases from V and 10 bases from J, leaving 19 bases between. The length of the CDR3 is 15 residues. The CDR3 DNA reads TGTGCCAGCAGCTATCCGGAGGGATCGGGGTCACCCCTCCACTTT. Amino acid sequence: CASSYPEGSGSPLHF.

V and J are TRBV18 and TRBJ2-7; D perhaps matches TRBD2 (5 bases). Trimming pared 6 bases from V and 3 bases from J, leaving 24 bases between. The germline gives CDR1 KGHSH, CDR2 LQKENI. The CDR3 runs 17 residues. The CDR3 loop reads CASSRVVGLKGVYEQYF. The CDR3 DNA follows: TGTGCCAGCTCGCGCGTCGTTGGACTCAAGGGTGTCTACGAGCAGTACTTC.